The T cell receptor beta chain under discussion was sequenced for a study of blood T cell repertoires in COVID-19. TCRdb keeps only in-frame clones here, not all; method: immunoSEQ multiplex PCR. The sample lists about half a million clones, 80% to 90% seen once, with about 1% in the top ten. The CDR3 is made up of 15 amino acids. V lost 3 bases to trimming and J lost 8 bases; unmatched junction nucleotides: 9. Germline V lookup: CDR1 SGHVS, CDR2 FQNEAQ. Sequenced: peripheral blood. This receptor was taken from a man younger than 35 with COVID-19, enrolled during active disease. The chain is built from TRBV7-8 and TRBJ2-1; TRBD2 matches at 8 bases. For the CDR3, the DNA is TGTGCCAGCAGCTTTCAGCCGGGAGGGGCTCATGAGCAGTTCTTC. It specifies CASSFQPGGAHEQFF. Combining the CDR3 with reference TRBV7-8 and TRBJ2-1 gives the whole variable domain GAGVSQSPRYKVAKRGQDVALRCDPISGHVSLFWYQQALGQGPEFLTYFQNEAQLDKSGLPSDRFFAERPEGSVSTLKIQRTQQEDSAVYLCASSFQPGGAHEQFFGPGTRLTVL.